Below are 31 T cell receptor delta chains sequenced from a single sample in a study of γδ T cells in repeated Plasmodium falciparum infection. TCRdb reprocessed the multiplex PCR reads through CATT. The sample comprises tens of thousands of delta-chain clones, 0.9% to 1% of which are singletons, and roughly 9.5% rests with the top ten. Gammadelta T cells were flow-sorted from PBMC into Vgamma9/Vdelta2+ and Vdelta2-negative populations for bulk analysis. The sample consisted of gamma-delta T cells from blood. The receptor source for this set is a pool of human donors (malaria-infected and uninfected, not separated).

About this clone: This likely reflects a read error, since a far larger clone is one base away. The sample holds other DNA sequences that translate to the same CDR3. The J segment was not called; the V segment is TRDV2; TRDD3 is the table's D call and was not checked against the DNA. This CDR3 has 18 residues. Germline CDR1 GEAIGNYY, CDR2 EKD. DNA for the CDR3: TGTGCCTGTGACACTGGGGGATACCAGTCCTGGGACACCCGACAGATGTTCTTC. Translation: CACDTGGYQSWDTRQMFF.

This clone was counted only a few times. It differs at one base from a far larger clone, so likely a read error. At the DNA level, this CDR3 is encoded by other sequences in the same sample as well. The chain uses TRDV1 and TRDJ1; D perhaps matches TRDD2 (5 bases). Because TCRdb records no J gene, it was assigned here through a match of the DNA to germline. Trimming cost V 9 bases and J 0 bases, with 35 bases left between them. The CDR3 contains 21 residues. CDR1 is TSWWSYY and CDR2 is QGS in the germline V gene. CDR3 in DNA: TGTGCTCTCGGTCCTAGGAGGTCCCGGGTCGACCCGACCTCGTACACCGATAAACTCATCTTT. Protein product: CALGPRRSRVDPTSYTDKLIF.

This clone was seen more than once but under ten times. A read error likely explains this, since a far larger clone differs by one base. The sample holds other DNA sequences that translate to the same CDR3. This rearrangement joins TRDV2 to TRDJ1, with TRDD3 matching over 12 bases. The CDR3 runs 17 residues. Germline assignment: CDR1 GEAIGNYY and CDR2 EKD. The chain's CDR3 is CACQPWGIRPDSDKLIF. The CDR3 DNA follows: TGTGCCTGTCAACCCTGGGGGATACGCCCGGATTCCGACAAACTCATCTTT.

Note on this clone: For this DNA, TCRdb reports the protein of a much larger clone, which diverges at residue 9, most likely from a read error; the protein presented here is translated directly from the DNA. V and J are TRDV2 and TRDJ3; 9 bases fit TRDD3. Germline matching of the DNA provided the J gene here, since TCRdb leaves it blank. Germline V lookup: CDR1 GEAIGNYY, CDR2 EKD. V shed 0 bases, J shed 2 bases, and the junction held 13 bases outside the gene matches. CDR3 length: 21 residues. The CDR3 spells CACDTASLQGDTTWDTRQMFF. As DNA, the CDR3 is TGTGCCTGTGACACCGCGTCCCTACAGGGGGATACCACCTGGGACACCCGACAGATGTTTTTC.

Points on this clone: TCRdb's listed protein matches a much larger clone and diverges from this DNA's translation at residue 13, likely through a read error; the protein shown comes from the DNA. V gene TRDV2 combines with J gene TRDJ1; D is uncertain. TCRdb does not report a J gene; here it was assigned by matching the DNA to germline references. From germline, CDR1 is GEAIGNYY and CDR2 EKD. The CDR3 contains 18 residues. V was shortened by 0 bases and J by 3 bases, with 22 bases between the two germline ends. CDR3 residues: CACDTGRIGVGDADKLIF. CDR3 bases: TGTGCCTGTGACACCGGTCGAATCGGGGTGGGAGACGCCGATAAACTCATCTTT.

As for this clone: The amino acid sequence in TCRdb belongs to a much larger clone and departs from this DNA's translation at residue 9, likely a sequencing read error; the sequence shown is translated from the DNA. In DNA form, the CDR3 reads TGTGCCTGTGACACGGTACTACTGAGGGATACGCTGTACTCCGATAAACTCATCTTT. Translated, it gives CACDTVLLRDTLYSDKLIF. The V gene is TRDV2, the J gene TRDJ1; 8 nucleotides align to TRDD3. With V trimmed by 1 base and J by 3 bases, 18 bases remained unmatched. From germline, CDR1 is GEAIGNYY and CDR2 EKD. The CDR3 totals 19 residues.

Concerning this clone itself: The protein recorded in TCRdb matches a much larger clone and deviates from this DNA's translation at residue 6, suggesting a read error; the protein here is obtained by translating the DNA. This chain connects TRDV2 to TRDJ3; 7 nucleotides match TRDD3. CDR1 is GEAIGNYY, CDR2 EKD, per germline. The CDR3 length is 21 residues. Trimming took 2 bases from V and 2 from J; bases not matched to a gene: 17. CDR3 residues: CACDKKSWGFLKTWDTRQMFF. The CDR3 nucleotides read TGTGCCTGTGACAAGAAGAGCTGGGGGTTCCTTAAGACCTGGGACACCCGACAGATGTTTTTC.

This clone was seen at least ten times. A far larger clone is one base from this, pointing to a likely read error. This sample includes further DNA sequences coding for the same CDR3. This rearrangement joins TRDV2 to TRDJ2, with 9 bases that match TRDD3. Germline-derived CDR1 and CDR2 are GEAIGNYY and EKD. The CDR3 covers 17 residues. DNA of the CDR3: TGCGCCTGTGACACAGTAGGGGATACGCGGGCGACAGCACAACTCTTCTTT. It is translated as CACDTVGDTRATAQLFF.

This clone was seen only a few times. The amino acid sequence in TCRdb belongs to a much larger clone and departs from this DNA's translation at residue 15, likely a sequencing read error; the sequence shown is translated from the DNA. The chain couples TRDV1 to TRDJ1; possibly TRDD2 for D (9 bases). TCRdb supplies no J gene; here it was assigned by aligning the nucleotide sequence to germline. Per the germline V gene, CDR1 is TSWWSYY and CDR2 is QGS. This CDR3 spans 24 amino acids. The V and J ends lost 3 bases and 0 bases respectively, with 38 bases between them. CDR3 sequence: CALGDALPSYQVLGGFGYTDKLIF. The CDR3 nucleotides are TGTGCTCTTGGGGATGCGCTTCCTTCCTACCAGGTACTGGGGGGCTTCGGGTACACCGATAAACTCATCTTT.

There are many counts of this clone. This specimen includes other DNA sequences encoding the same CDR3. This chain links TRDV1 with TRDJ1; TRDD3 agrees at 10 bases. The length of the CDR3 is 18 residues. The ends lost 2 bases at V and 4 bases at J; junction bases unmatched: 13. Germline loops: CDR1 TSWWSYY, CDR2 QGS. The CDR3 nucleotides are TGTGCTCTTGGGGAAGTTCGGGGGATACGCAGTATACGCGATAAACTCATCTTT. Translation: CALGEVRGIRSIRDKLIF.

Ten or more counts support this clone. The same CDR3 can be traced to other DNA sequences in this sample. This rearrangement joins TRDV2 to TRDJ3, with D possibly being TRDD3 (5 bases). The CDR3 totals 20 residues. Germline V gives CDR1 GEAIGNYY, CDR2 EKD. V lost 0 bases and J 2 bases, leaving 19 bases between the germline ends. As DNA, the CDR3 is TGTGCCTGTGACACCGTCGGGGACGCGGGGGGCCCCTGGGACACCCGACAGATGTTTTTC. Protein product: CACDTVGDAGGPWDTRQMFF.

The CDR3 is CALGILGGGYTDKLIF. DNA for the CDR3: TGTGCTCTTGGGATTCTTGGGGGGGGGTACACCGATAAACTCATCTTT. This chain connects TRDV1 to TRDJ1; maybe TRDD3 (6 bases). TCRdb offers no J gene call, so here the DNA was matched to germline to obtain one. The CDR3 has 16 residues. Germline loops: CDR1 TSWWSYY, CDR2 QGS. Trimming took off 5 bases at V and 0 bases at J, with 16 bases between the two ends.

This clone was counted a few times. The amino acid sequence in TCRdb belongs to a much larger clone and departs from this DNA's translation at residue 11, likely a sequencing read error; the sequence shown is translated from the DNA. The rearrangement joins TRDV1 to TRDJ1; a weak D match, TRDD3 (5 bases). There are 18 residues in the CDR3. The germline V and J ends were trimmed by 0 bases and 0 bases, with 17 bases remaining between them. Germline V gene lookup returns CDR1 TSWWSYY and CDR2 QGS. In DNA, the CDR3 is TGTGCTCTTGGGGAACTGCGGCTACTCGGGGGCTACACCGATAAACTCATCTTT. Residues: CALGELRLLGGYTDKLIF.

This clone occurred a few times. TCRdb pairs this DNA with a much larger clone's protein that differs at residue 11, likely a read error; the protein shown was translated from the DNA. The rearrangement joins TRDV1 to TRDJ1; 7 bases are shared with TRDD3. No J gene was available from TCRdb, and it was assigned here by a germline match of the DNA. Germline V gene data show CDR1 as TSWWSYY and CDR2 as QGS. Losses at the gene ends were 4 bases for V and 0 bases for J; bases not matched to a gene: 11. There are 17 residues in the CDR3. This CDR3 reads CALGALPWGSHTDKLIF. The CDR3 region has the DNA TGTGCTCTTGGGGCTCTCCCCTGGGGGTCGCACACCGATAAACTCATCTTT.

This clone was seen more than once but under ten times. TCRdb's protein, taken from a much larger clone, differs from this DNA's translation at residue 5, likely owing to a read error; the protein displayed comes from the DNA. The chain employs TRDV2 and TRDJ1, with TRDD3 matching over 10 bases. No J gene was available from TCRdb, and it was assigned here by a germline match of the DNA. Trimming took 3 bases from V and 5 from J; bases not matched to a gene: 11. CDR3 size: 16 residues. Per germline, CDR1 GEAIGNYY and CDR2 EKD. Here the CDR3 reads CACDLLLGDYSDKLIF. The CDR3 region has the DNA TGTGCCTGTGACCTGTTACTGGGGGATTACAGTGATAAACTCATCTTT.

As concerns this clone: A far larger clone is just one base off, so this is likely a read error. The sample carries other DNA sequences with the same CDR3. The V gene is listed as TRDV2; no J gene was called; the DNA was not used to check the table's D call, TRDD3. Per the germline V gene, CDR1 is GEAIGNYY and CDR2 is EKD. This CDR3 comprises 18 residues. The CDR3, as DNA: TGTGCCTGTGACCCCCTACTACAAGGGGCTGGGGGACCCGTTAAACTCATCTTC. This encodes CACDPLLQGAGGPVKLIF.

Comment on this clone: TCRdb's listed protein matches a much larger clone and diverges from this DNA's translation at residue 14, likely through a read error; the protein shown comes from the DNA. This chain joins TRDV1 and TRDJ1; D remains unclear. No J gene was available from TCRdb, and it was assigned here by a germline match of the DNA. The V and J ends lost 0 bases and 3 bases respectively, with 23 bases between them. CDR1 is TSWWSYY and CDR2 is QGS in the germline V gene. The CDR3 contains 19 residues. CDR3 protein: CALGELESSRSFIADKLIF. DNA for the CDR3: TGTGCTCTTGGGGAACTAGAGTCGTCCCGGTCCTTTATTGCCGATAAACTCATCTTT.

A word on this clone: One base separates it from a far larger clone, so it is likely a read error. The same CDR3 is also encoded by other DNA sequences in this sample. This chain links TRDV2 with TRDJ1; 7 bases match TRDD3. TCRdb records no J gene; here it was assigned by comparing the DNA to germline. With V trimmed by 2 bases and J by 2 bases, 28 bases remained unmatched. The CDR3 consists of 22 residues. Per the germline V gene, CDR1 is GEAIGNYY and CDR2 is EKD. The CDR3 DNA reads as TGTGCCTGTGACATCAAAGTAGGTAACTGGGGTACTCGCGAAAAAGAGACCGATAAACTCATCTTT. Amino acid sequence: CACDIKVGNWGTREKETDKLIF.

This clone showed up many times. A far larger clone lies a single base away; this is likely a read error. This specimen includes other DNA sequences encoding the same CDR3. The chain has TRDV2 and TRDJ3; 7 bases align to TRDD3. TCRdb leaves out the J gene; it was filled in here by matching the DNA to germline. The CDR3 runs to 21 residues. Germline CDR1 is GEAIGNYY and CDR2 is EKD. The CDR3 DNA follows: TGTGCCTGCGACAAGAGGAGCTGGGGGTTCCTTAAGACCTGGGACACCCGACAGATGTTTTTC. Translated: CACDKRSWGFLKTWDTRQMFF.

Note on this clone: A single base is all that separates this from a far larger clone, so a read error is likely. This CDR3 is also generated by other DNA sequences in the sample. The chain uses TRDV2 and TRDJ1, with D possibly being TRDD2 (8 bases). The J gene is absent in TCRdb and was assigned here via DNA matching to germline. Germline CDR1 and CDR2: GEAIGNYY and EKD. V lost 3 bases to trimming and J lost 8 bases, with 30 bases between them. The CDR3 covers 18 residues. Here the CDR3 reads CACDPSLPSRAGGYKLIF. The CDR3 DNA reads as TGTGCCTGTGACCCGAGCCTTCCTAGCCGTGCTGGGGGTTACAAACTCATCTTT.

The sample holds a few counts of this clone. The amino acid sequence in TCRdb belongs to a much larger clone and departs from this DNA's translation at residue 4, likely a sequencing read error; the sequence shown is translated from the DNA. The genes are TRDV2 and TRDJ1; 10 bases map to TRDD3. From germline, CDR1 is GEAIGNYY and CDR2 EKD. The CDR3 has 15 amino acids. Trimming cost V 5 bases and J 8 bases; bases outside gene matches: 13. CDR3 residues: CACGPLLGDKEKLIF. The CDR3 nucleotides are TGTGCCTGTGGCCCTCTCCTGGGGGATAAGGAAAAACTCATCTTT.

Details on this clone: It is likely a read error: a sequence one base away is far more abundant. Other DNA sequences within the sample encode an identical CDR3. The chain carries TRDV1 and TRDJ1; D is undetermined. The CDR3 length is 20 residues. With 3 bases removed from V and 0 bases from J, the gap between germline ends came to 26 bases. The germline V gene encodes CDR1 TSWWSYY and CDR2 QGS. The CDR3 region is CALGEPHLFISHAYTDKLIF. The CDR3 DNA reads TGTGCTCTTGGGGAGCCCCACCTATTTATCTCGCATGCGTACACCGATAAACTCATCTTT.

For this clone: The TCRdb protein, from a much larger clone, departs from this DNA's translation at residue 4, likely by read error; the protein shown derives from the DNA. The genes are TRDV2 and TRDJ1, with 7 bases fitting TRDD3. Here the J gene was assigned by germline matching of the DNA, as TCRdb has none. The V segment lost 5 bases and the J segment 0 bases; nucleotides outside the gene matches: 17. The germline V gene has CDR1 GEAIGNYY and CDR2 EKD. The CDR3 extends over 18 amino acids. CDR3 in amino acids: CACGPLRTGDPYTDKLIF. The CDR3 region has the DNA TGTGCCTGTGGCCCCTTGCGTACTGGGGATCCGTACACCGATAAACTCATCTTT.

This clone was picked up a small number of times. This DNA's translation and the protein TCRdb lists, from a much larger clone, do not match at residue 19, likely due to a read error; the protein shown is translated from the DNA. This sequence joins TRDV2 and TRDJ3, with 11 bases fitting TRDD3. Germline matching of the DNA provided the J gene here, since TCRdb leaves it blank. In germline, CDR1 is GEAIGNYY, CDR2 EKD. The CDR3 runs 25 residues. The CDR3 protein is CACDTVGGYVGARISSSWGTRQMFF. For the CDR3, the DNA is TGTGCCTGTGACACCGTTGGGGGATACGTGGGGGCAAGAATATCGAGCTCCTGGGGCACCCGACAGATGTTTTTC.

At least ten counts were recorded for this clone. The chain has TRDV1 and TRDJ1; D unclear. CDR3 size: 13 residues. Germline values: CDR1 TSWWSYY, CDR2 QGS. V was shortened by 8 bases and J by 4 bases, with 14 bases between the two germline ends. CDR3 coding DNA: TGTGCTCTTACTTCGGCCGGTCTCGATAAACTCATCTTT. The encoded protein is CALTSAGLDKLIF.

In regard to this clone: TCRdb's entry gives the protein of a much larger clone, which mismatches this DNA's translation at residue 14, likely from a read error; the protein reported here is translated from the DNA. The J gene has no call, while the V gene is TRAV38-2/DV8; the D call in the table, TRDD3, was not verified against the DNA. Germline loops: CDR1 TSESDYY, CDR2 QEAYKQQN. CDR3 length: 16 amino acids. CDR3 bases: TGTGCTCCCGGATTTGGGGGATATCCGTACACCGATAAACCCATCTTT. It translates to CAPGFGGYPYTDKPIF.

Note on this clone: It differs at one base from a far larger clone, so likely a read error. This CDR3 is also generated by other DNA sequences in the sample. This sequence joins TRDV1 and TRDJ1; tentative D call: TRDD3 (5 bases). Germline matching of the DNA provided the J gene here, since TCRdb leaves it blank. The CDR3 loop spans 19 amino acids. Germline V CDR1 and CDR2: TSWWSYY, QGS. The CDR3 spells CALGYLTRGPPGSTDKLIF. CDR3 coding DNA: TGTGCTCTTGGGTACCTAACGAGGGGACCCCCCGGGAGCACCGACAAACTCATCTTT.

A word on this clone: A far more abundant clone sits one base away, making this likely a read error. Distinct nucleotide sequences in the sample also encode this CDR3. The CDR3 is CALGPRLDTTGGYLTLPALTAQLFF. For the CDR3, the DNA is TGTGCTCTTGGGCCCCGCCTCGATACTACTGGGGGATACCTTACCCTCCCTGCTTTGACAGCACAACTCTTCTTT. This sequence joins TRDV1 and TRDJ2; the match to TRDD3 covers 12 bases. Germline matching of the DNA provided the J gene here, since TCRdb leaves it blank. Germline values: CDR1 TSWWSYY, CDR2 QGS. This CDR3 is 25 amino acids long. J gave up 0 bases and V 5 bases, and 28 bases lay outside the gene matches.

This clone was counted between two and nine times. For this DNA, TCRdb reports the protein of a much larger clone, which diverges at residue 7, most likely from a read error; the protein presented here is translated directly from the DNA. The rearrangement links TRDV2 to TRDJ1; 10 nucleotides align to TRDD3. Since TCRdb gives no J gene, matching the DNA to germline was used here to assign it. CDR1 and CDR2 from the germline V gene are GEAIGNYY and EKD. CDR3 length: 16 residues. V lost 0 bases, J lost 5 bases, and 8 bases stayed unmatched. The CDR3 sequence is CACDTVLLGDKDKLIF. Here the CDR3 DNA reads TGTGCCTGTGACACCGTTTTGCTGGGGGATAAAGATAAACTCATCTTT.

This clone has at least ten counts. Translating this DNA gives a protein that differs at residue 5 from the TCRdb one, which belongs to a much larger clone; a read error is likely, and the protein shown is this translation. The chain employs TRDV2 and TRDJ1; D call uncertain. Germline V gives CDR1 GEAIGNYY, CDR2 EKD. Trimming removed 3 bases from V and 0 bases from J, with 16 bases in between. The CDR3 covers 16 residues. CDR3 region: CACDAVEVQYTDKLIF. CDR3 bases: TGTGCCTGTGACGCCGTGGAGGTCCAGTACACCGATAAACTCATCTTT.

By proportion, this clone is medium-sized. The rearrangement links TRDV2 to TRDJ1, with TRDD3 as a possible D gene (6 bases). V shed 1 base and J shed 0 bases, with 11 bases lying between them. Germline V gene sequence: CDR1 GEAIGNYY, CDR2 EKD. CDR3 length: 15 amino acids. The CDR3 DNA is TGTGCCTGTGACACGGGGGGAGACCACACCGATAAACTCATCTTT. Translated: CACDTGGDHTDKLIF.